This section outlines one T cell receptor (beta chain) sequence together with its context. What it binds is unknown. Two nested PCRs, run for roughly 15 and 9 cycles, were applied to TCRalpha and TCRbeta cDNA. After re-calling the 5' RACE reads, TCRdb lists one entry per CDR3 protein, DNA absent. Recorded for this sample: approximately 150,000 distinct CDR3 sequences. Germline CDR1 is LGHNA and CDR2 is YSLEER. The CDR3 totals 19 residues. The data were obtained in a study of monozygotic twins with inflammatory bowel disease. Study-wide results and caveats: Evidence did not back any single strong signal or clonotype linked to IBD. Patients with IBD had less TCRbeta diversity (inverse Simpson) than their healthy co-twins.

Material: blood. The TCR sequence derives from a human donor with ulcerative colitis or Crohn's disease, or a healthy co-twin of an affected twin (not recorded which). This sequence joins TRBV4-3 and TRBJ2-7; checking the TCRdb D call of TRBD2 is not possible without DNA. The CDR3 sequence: CASSPPGLAGRQSTYEQYF.